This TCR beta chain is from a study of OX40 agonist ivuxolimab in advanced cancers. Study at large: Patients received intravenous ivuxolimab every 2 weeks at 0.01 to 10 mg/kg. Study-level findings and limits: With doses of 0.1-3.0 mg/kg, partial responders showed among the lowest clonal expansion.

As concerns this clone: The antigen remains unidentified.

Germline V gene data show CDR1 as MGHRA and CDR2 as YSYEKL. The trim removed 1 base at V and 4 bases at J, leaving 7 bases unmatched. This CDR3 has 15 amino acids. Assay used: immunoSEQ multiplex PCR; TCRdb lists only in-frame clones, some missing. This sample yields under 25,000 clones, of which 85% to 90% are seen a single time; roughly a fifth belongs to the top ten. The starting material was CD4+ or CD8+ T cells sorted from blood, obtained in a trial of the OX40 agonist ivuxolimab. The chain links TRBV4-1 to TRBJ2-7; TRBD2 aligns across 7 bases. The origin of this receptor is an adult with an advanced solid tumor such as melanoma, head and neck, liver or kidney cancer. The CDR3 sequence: CASSQVKSSGYEQYF. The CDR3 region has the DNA TGCGCCAGCAGCCAAGTGAAGAGTAGCGGGTACGAGCAGTACTTC.